This T cell receptor (beta chain) is from a study of T cell clonotyping in hematopoietic cell transplantation (TCRdb year 2021). For the study in its entirety: Pretransplant recipient samples were obtained after cytoreduction. The study collected 130 or so blood samples from 30 to 40 consecutive transplant recipients and their related donors. Recruitment of patients ran from 2015 to early 2017, and follow-up continued until late 2020 or until death. On the study overall, not on this receptor specifically: Broader TCR repertoire diversity after transplant was predicted by Inverse Simpson Index values from donors and from recipients before transplant. A decrease in recipient TCR diversity was observed after transplant, and a progressive increase in pathologically expanded clonotypes was seen from day 30 to day 180. The sample size was limited, and because cells were not sorted, the contributions of CD4 and CD8 repertoires could not be separated. Overlap with donor repertoires was found for only a small fraction of recipient repertoires, with over 95% found to appear de novo at the given depth.

TCR beta CDR3 regions were amplified from genomic DNA with the immunoSEQ assay, a bias-controlled multiplex PCR using V- and J-specific primers. In a second PCR step, a proprietary barcode and Illumina adapter sequences were attached to the CDR3 amplicons. An Illumina MiSeq instrument was used for sequencing of the CDR3 libraries. In the source study's methods: immunoSEQ Analyzer 3.0 was used for export and quality control, with R Bioconductor and Immunarch used for downstream analyses. Only productive rearrangements within the normalized downsampled data set were used in the calculation of repertoire metrics. Pathologically expanded clonotypes were defined as those larger than 5 templates in the normalized cohort. Repertoire diversity was measured with the Inverse Simpson Index. To capture all clonotypes, CMV-specificity analyses were performed on the non-normalized data set. This immuneACCESS table, as held by TCRdb, lists in-frame sequences with V and J called but not all clones. Of the missing ones, under half trace to an unresolved V gene in checked studies; the others have no known cause. V, J and clone size are taken as reported in that table, and D and trimming were inferred from the DNA itself. The sample has 15,000 to 20,000 clones on record, 60% to 85% of them singletons. The ten largest clones add up to less than 20% of the sample.

The sample's time point label, in plain terms: recipient sample about 28 days before transplant, after cytoreduction. Blood from recipients was drawn about 28 days before transplant and again at days 30, 100 and 180 after transplant. Using Nuclei Lysis Solution, genomic DNA was extracted from unfractionated peripheral blood mononuclear cells that were either fresh or cryopreserved. CDR1 and CDR2 (LGHNA, YSLEER) derive from the germline V gene. From the cysteine up to the phenylalanine, the CDR3 has a length of 15 residues. CDR3 DNA only is kept here, 45 bases in frame from base 1. Comment on this clone: The antigen this receptor binds is unknown. The junction and the germline gene differ at one end; a read error may be behind it.

This sequence originates from a man between 60 and 70 years old with acute myeloid leukemia. Some clones in this sample may be carry-over from other donors' samples. The input for sequencing was peripheral blood mononuclear cells, taken before stem cell transplant. Here the chain combines TRBV4-3 and TRBJ2-7, with 10 bases aligning to TRBD2. CDR3 region: CASNQDPSGGYEQYF. Here is the DNA: TGCGCCAGCAACCAAGACCCTAGCGGGGGCTACGAGCAGTACTTC.